The 7 T cell receptor beta chains below all came from one sample that was sequenced in a study of shared clonotypes between healthy human individuals. Using immunoSEQ multiplex PCR, the repertoire was profiled, and TCRdb retains in-frame clones only, with some absent. The sample has 450,000 to 500,000 clones; 70% to 80% are singletons. Input material: PBMCs. These receptors were obtained from a woman in her thirties or forties in good health. Some clones in this sample may be carry-over from other donors' samples.

V and J are TRBV5-1 and TRBJ2-6; D perhaps matches TRBD1 (6 bases). This CDR3 spans 16 amino acids. With 5 bases removed from V and 0 bases from J, the gap between germline ends came to 12 bases. CDR1 SGHRS and CDR2 YFSETQ come from the germline V gene. The CDR3 nucleotides read TGCGCCAGCAGTCCACAGGGAAGCTCTGGGGCCAACGTCCTGACTTTC. It specifies CASSPQGSSGANVLTF. The full variable domain, with the rest looked up from reference TRBV5-1 and TRBJ2-6, is KAGVTQTPRYLIKTRGQQVTLSCSPISGHRSVSWYQQTPGQGLQFLFEYFSETQRNKGNFPGRFSGRQFSNSRSEMNVSTLELGDSALYLCASSPQGSSGANVLTFGAGSRLTVL.

The chain recombines TRBV28 with TRBJ1-5, with a weak D call TRBD1 (5 bases). Germline CDR1 reads MDHEN; CDR2 reads SYDVKM. The CDR3 has 15 residues. The germline V and J ends were trimmed by 3 bases and 7 bases, with 16 bases remaining between them. CDR3 nucleotides: TGTGCCAGCAGTTTGGGAGGGGAAACGAAACAGCCCCAGCATTTT. It is translated as CASSLGGETKQPQHF. Full variable domain (missing parts from reference TRBV28 and TRBJ1-5): DVKVTQSSRYLVKRTGEKVFLECVQDMDHENMFWYRQDPGLGLRLIYFSYDVKMKEKGDIPEGYSVSREKKERFSLILESASTNQTSMYLCASSLGGETKQPQHFGDGTRLSIL.

This clone was seen just once. Different DNA sequences within this sample yield the same CDR3. The gene calls are TRBV11-2 and TRBJ2-1; 8 bases line up with TRBD2. This CDR3 has 15 residues. The trim removed 3 bases at V and 3 bases at J, leaving 4 bases unmatched. Germline assignment: CDR1 SGHAT and CDR2 FQNNGV. CDR3 in amino acids: CASSLRTSGYNEQFF. In nucleotides, the CDR3 is TGTGCCAGCAGCTTGCGAACTAGCGGCTACAATGAGCAGTTCTTC.

This chain uses TRBV2 with TRBJ2-3, with 7 nucleotides matching TRBD2. V was pared by 5 bases and J by 6 bases, with 5 bases of the junction left unmatched. The germline CDR1 and CDR2 sequences are SNHLY and FYNNEI. CDR3 length: 13 residues. The CDR3 bases are TGTGCCAGCAGTAGGACTAGATCGGATACGCAGTATTTT. It yields the protein CASSRTRSDTQYF.

V gene TRBV25-1 combines with J gene TRBJ2-2; 8 positions agree with TRBD1. This CDR3 spans 17 amino acids. Germline V lookup: CDR1 MGHDK, CDR2 SYGVNS. V lost 4 bases to trimming and J lost 7 bases; unmatched junction nucleotides: 14. CDR3 DNA sequence: TGTGCCAGCAGTGTGGCAGGGGGCGCTTTTATTCACGGGGAGCTGTTTTTT. It yields the protein CASSVAGGAFIHGELFF.

This chain links TRBV11-3 with TRBJ2-5, with 7 positions matching TRBD1. Germline V gives CDR1 SGHNT, CDR2 YENEEA. CDR3 length: 13 amino acids. With 6 bases clipped from V and 1 base from J, the junction kept 2 bases outside the gene matches. The CDR3, as DNA: TGTGCCAGCAGGGGGGACAGCCAAGAGACCCAGTACTTC. Translating it yields CASRGDSQETQYF. The whole variable domain, remainder taken from reference TRBV11-3 and TRBJ2-5, is EAGVVQSPRYKIIEKKQPVAFWCNPISGHNTLYWYLQNLGQGPELLIRYENEEAVDDSQLPKDRFSAERLKGVDSTLKIQPAELGDSAVYLCASRGDSQETQYFGPGTRLLVL.

The gene calls are TRBV7-3 and TRBJ1-2, with 10 positions matching TRBD1. J gave up 8 bases and V 3 bases, and 3 bases lay outside the gene matches. Germline CDR1 SGHTA, CDR2 FQGTGA. The CDR3 spans 13 residues. CDR3 in amino acids: CASSLTGGSGYTF. As DNA, the CDR3 is TGTGCCAGCAGCTTGACAGGGGGCAGCGGCTACACCTTC.